This section outlines one T cell receptor (beta chain) sequence together with its context. Its antigen is not identified. The junction departs from the called germline gene at one end, perhaps through a read error. CDR1 is SGHDN and CDR2 is FVKESK in the germline V gene. The CDR3 length is 16 residues. The study co-extracted DNA and RNA from around 20-30 mg of unsorted bulk tissue. Surgical resection treated primary liver carcinoma in the patients. These data belong to a study of tumor-infiltrating lymphocytes in primary liver carcinoma. On the study more broadly: Men and women, 30 to 69 years of age, made up the patients. Each of the samples returned roughly 3.65 to 7.5 million productive TCRbeta reads (a yield similar across tissue types). Points from the study as a whole: Tumor samples exhibited a significantly greater top-250-clone fraction than blood samples (p = 0.039).

Priming with a constant-region primer yielded TCR beta cDNA from roughly 490 ng total RNA. Nested multiplex PCR, run for three rounds with slightly modified ARM-PCR, yielded TCR beta libraries. The opening two PCR rounds, around 11 cycles each, paired TRBV1-TRBV30 forward primers with a C-beta reverse primer. MiXCR, applied by TCRdb to the multiplex PCR reads, yields one record per CDR3 protein. The data show around 35,000 distinct CDR3 sequences, 60% to 80% seen once. The TCR comes from a man aged 40-49 years with primary liver carcinoma and hepatitis B virus infection. The V gene is TRBV14, the J gene TRBJ2-1, with TRBD2 matching over 8 bases. Sequenced: tumor-adjacent normal liver tissue. The CDR3 coding sequence is TGTGCCAGCAGGGTCGTAGCGGGATGGGTAAACAACGAGCAGTTCTTC. Its protein product is CASRVVAGWVNNEQFF.